This TCR beta chain was observed in a study of T-cell reconstitution after alpha-beta-depleted transplantation in children. CDR1 and CDR2 (germline): SGDLS, YYNGEE. The CDR3 is made up of 16 amino acids. Trimming removed 0 bases from V and 6 bases from J, with 16 bases in between. Worth noting for this clonotype: Antigen specificity is unknown.

Construction of the TCRbeta library involved unique molecular identifiers. TCRdb reprocessed the PCR reads with MiXCR, giving one entry per CDR3 protein. The sample has about 980,000 distinct CDR3 sequences, less than 30% seen once. Overall study results and limits: About two months after transplant, alpha-beta T cells reportedly came from several hundred expanded graft clones.

The sequencing here drew on PBMCs, mostly from graft donor cells, taken 360 days after TCRalphabeta/CD19-depleted stem cell transplant. The chain combines TRBV9 with TRBJ2-1, with TRBD2 as a possible D gene (5 bases). This sequence originates from a boy in the first two years of life who had a stem cell transplant for SCID, so the T cells may come from the graft donor. The CDR3 sequence: CASSVEPTPAGNEQFF. The CDR3, as DNA: TGTGCCAGCAGCGTAGAACCGACACCCGCGGGCAATGAGCAGTTCTTC.